What follows describes a single T cell receptor beta chain. The source of the sample is a study of blood T cell repertoires in COVID-19. Study details: Sample material is recorded as cDNA or gDNA derived from T cells, B-cell-depleted T cells, or PBMCs.

The assay was immunoSEQ multiplex PCR, and TCRdb's table has in-frame clones only and misses some. The table shows roughly 260,000 clones, with roughly 86% occurring only once. The TCR sequence derives from a woman aged 18-29 years who had recovered from COVID-19. The sample consisted of PBMCs or T cells enriched from blood (not recorded which).

The CDR3 loop reads CASRPGQGRDQPQHF. The CDR3 coding sequence is TGTGCCAGCAGACCGGGACAGGGTAGGGATCAGCCCCAGCATTTT. The chain has TRBV28 and TRBJ1-5; 9 nucleotides match TRBD1. Germline-derived CDR1 and CDR2 are MDHEN and SYDVKM. V trimming: 6 bases; J trimming: 5 bases; junction bases outside the gene matches: 8. The CDR3 loop spans 15 amino acids.